Sequencing of this T cell receptor beta chain was carried out in a study of a mutant IDH1 vaccine in newly diagnosed glioma. As to this clone: What it recognizes is unknown.

Indicated time point: week 23, last vaccination. Every vaccine dose comprised 300 ug of mutant IDH1 20-mer peptide plus topical imiquimod. Diagnosis in the donors showed new WHO grade 3 or 4 astrocytomas that were IDH1-mutant and ATRX-lost. From germline, CDR1 is SEHNR and CDR2 FQNEAQ (reference sequence). This CDR3 region has 11 residues. The germline V and J ends were trimmed by 5 bases and 8 bases, with 9 bases remaining between them. TCRdb's table, derived via immunoSEQ multiplex PCR, lists solely in-frame clones and lacks some. The sample gives approximately 67,000 clones, 84% of which show up once; about 14% is in the top ten.

Sequences were derived from PBMCs, sampled from a glioma patient whose treatment included an IDH1 peptide vaccine. The chain has TRBV7-9 and TRBJ1-2; D not resolved. This TCR derives from a man aged 18 to 30 with glioma. This chain's CDR3 is CASSVGRGYTF. The CDR3 nucleotides are TGTGCCAGCAGCGTCGGCCGGGGCTACACCTTC.